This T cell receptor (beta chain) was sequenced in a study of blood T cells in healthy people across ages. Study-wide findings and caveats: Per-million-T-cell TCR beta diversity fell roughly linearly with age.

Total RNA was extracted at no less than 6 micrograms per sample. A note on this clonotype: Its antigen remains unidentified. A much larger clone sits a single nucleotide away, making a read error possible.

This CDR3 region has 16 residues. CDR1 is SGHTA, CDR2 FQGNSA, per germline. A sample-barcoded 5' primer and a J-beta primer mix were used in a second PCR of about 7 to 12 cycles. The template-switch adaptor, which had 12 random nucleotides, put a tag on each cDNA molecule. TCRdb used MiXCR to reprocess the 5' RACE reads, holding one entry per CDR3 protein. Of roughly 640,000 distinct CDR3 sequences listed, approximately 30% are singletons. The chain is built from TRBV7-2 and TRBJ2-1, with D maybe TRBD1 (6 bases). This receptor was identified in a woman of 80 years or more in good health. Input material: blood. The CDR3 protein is CASSLGSRTVGDERFF. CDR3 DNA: TGTGCCAGCAGCTTGGGTTCGAGGACAGTGGGTGATGAGCGGTTCTTC.